Each of the 17 T cell receptor beta chains below was sequenced from the same sample in a study of shared clonotypes between healthy human individuals. TCRdb's table, derived via immunoSEQ multiplex PCR, lists solely in-frame clones and lacks some. The repertoire has about 680,000 clones, about 90% of them found once; the top ten carry roughly 24%. Naive CD8 cells lacked CD45RO, underwent positive selection for CCR7 and left out terminally differentiated effector memory CD45RA+ cells. The sequencing sample was made of naive CD8+ T cells sorted from blood. The origin of the receptors is a young man in good health.

This sequence joins TRBV5-1 and TRBJ2-7, with no clear D. CDR1 SGHRS and CDR2 YFSETQ come from the germline V gene. Trimming left V 1 base short and J 5 bases short, with 10 bases between. This CDR3 contains 13 residues. The CDR3 nucleotides read TGCGCCAGCAGCTTGAAGGAACAAAACGAGCAGTACTTC. This sequence encodes CASSLKEQNEQYF.

A single count supports this clone. The chain has TRBV19 and TRBJ1-5; tentatively, D is TRBD1 (5 bases). This CDR3 spans 12 amino acids. V lost 7 bases and J lost 4, with 8 bases in between. Germline lookup yields CDR1 LNHDA and CDR2 SQIVND (reference sequence). This CDR3 reads CASTPGNQPQHF. The CDR3 bases are TGTGCCAGTACGCCAGGGAATCAGCCCCAGCATTTT.

This chain joins TRBV27 and TRBJ2-3; D possibly corresponds to TRBD2 (7 bases). The CDR3 extends over 16 amino acids. Trimming took off 7 bases at V and 2 bases at J, with 19 bases between the two ends. Germline values: CDR1 MNHEY, CDR2 SMNVEV (reference sequence). DNA of the CDR3: TGTGCCAGCATCGGGGGGCGGGGGAGCCTCACAGATACGCAGTATTTT. Amino acids: CASIGGRGSLTDTQYF.

This clone was detected a few times. The V gene is TRBV5-1, the J gene TRBJ2-1; D tentatively reads TRBD1 or TRBD2 (6 bases each). This CDR3 contains 18 residues. The germline CDR1 and CDR2 sequences are SGHRS and YFSETQ. V was pared by 0 bases and J by 4 bases, with 20 bases between. This CDR3 is CASSLGDNGRRGYNEQFF. The DNA of the CDR3 is TGCGCCAGCAGCTTGGGGGACAACGGTAGGAGGGGTTACAATGAGCAGTTCTTC.

The V and J genes are TRBV19 and TRBJ2-3; D remains ambiguous. V was cut by 3 bases and J by 6 bases, with 10 bases left in between. CDR3 length: 13 residues. In germline, CDR1 is LNHDA, CDR2 SQIVND (reference sequence). CDR3 loop: CASSIFLEDTQYF. In nucleotides, the CDR3 is TGTGCCAGTAGTATCTTCCTAGAGGATACGCAGTATTTT.

V is TRBV13 and J is TRBJ1-4; D is perhaps TRBD1 (6 bases). The germline CDR1 and CDR2 sequences are PRHDT and FYEKMQ (reference sequence). The CDR3 consists of 13 residues. V was shortened by 2 bases and J by 10 bases, with 11 bases between the two germline ends. The DNA of the CDR3 is TGTGCCAGCAGCTTACAGGGGCAGGGAAAACTGTTTTTT. This translates into CASSLQGQGKLFF.

This rearrangement joins TRBV11-2 to TRBJ1-1, with 7 bases identical to TRBD1. V gave up 3 bases and J gave up 3 bases; unmatched junction bases: 7. Germline loops: CDR1 SGHAT, CDR2 FQNNGV. This CDR3 has 15 amino acids. This CDR3 is CASSLAGGPHTEAFF. The DNA of the CDR3 is TGTGCCAGCAGCTTGGCAGGGGGTCCCCACACTGAAGCTTTCTTT. The full variable domain, completed using reference TRBV11-2 and TRBJ1-1, is EAGVAQSPRYKIIEKRQSVAFWCNPISGHATLYWYQQILGQGPKLLIQFQNNGVVDDSQLPKDRFSAERLKGVDSTLKIQPAKLEDSAVYLCASSLAGGPHTEAFFGQGTRLTVV.

DNA of the CDR3: TGCGCCAGCAGCCTGAGTCTCCCCCTCACAGATACGCAGTATTTT. Its protein is CASSLSLPLTDTQYF. This sequence joins TRBV5-1 and TRBJ2-3; D not certain. The CDR3 length is 15 residues. The V end lost 4 bases, the J end lost 2 bases, and 14 bases lay between the germline ends. Germline values: CDR1 SGHRS, CDR2 YFSETQ.

The rearrangement uses TRBV4-3 and TRBJ2-2, with 8 bases matching TRBD2. V was pared by 6 bases and J by 5 bases, with 5 bases of the junction left unmatched. The CDR3 length is 14 residues. The germline CDR1 and CDR2 sequences are LGHNA and YSLEER. The CDR3 coding sequence is TGCGCCAGCAGGCTCGGGAGGGGAACCGGGGAGCTGTTTTTT. This gives the protein CASRLGRGTGELFF.

The rearrangement joins TRBV5-1 to TRBJ2-5; 8 nucleotides line up with TRBD2. Germline assignment: CDR1 SGHRS and CDR2 YFSETQ. The CDR3 loop spans 16 amino acids. Trimming cost V 4 bases and J 2 bases; bases outside gene matches: 10. The CDR3 protein is CASSIPTSEPQETQYF. In nucleotides, the CDR3 is TGCGCCAGCAGCATCCCGACTAGCGAGCCACAAGAGACCCAGTACTTC.

The V call is TRBV28, the J call TRBJ2-1; perhaps TRBD2 as D (6 bases). V lost 4 bases and J 5 bases, leaving 15 bases between the germline ends. The CDR3 is 15 amino acids. Germline V gives CDR1 MDHEN, CDR2 SYDVKM. The CDR3 spells CASSWVLSGDNEQFF. DNA for the CDR3: TGTGCCAGCAGTTGGGTCCTTTCGGGAGACAATGAGCAGTTCTTC.

Here the CDR3 DNA reads TGTGCCAGCAGCGGGACTAGCGGGAAAGCCTACGAGCAGTACTTC. Residues: CASSGTSGKAYEQYF. The chain is built from TRBV7-9 and TRBJ2-7; TRBD2 aligns across 13 bases. The CDR3 has 15 residues. The germline gives CDR1 SEHNR, CDR2 FQNEAQ (reference sequence). J was trimmed by 2 bases and V by 5 bases; bases with no gene match: 3.

The gene calls are TRBV28 and TRBJ2-3, with 12 bases lining up with TRBD2. The trim removed 4 bases at V and 4 bases at J, leaving 6 bases unmatched. This CDR3 region has 16 residues. The V gene's germline CDR1 is MDHEN and CDR2 SYDVKM. The DNA for the CDR3 is TGTGCCAGCAGTTCCCGACTAGCGGGAGATCCAGATACGCAGTATTTT. The encoded protein is CASSSRLAGDPDTQYF.

The chain joins TRBV25-1 to TRBJ2-7; 9 bases are shared with TRBD1. The J segment lost 1 base and the V segment lost 2 bases, leaving 6 bases of the junction unmatched. CDR1 and CDR2 (germline): MGHDK, SYGVNS. This CDR3 has 16 amino acids. This chain's CDR3 is CASSEVGQGSSYEQYF. In DNA form, the CDR3 reads TGTGCCAGCAGTGAAGTAGGACAGGGGTCATCCTACGAGCAGTACTTC.

The V and J genes are TRBV23-1 and TRBJ2-7; D remains ambiguous. TRBV23-1 is an ORF, and what it does is uncertain. Trimming stripped 1 base from V and 4 bases from J, with 17 bases between. CDR3 length equals 16 residues. Here the CDR3 reads CASSQCWIFLPYEQYF. CDR3 sequence (DNA): TGCGCCAGCAGTCAATGTTGGATCTTCTTGCCTTACGAGCAGTACTTC.

This chain links TRBV28 with TRBJ1-5, with D perhaps TRBD1 (6 bases). The V and J ends lost 5 bases and 7 bases respectively, with 12 bases between them. Germline V lookup: CDR1 MDHEN, CDR2 SYDVKM. The CDR3 spans 13 residues. CDR3 sequence (DNA): TGTGCCAGCAGTCTCGGGACACTGCAGCCCCAGCATTTT. Protein: CASSLGTLQPQHF.

The chain recombines TRBV4-1 with TRBJ2-1; 8 nucleotides line up with TRBD2. The CDR3 totals 16 residues. Germline CDR1 MGHRA, CDR2 YSYEKL. V was clipped by 3 bases and J by 2 bases; unmatched bases: 6. The CDR3 sequence: CASSHRAGEAYNEQFF. The CDR3 DNA reads TGCGCCAGCAGCCACCGAGCGGGAGAGGCCTACAATGAGCAGTTCTTC.